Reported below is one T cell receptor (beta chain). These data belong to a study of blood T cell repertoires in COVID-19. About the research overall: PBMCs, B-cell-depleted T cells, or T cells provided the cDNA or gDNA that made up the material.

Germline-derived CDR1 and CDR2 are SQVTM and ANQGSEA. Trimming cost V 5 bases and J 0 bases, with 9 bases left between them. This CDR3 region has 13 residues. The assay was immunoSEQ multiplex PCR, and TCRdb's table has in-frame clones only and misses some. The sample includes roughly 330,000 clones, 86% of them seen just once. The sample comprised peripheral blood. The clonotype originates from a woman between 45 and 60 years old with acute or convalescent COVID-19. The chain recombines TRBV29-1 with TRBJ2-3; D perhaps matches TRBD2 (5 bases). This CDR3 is CSVTRTSTDTQYF. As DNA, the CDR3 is TGCAGCGTTACTAGGACTAGCACAGATACGCAGTATTTT.